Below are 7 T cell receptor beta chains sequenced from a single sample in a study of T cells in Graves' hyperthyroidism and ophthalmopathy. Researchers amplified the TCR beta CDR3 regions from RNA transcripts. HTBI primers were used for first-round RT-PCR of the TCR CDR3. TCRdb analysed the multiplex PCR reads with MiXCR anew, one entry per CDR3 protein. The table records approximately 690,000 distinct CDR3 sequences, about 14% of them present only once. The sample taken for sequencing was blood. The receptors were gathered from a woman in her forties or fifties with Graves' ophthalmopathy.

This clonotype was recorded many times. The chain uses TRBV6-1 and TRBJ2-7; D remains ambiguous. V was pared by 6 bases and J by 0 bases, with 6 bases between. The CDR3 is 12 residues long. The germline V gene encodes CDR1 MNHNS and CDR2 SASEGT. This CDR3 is CASRGHSYEQYF. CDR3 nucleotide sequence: TGTGCCAGCAGGGGCCACTCCTACGAGCAGTACTTC.

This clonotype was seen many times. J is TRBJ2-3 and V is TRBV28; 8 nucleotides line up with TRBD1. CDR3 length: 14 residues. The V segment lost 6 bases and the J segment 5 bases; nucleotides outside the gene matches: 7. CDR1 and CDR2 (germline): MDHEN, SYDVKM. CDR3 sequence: CASRFRGRGDTQYF. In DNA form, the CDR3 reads TGTGCCAGCAGGTTCAGGGGGCGGGGAGATACGCAGTATTTT.

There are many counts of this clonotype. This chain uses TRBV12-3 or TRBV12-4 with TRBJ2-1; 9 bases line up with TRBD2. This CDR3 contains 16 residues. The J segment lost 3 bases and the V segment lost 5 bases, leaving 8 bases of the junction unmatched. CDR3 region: CASSPIAGVLYNEQFF. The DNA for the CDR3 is TGTGCCAGCAGTCCCATAGCGGGAGTCCTCTACAATGAGCAGTTCTTC.

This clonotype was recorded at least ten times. CDR3 protein: CASSIQAGGNTEAFF. The CDR3 bases are TGTGCCAGCTCCATCCAGGCGGGGGGCAACACTGAAGCTTTCTTT. This sequence joins TRBV18 and TRBJ1-1, with a tentative D call TRBD1 (6 bases). Germline V gene lookup returns CDR1 KGHSH and CDR2 LQKENI. Trimming pared 6 bases from V and 2 bases from J, leaving 16 bases between. The CDR3 is 15 amino acids.

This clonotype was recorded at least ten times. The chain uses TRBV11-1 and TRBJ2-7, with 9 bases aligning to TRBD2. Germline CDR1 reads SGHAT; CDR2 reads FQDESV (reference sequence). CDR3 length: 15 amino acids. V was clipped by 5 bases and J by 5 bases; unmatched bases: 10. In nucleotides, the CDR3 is TGTGCCAGCAGCCCTGGCGCGGGAGGGGTGCACGAGCAGTACTTC. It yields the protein CASSPGAGGVHEQYF.

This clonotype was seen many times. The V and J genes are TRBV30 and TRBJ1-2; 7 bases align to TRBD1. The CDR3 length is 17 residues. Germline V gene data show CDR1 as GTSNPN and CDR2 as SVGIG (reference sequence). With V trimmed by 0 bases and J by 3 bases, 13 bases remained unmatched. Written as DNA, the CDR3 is TGTGCCTGGAGTGTAGGGGGCGGGAACACCTATTACTATGGCTACACCTTC. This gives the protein CAWSVGGGNTYYYGYTF.

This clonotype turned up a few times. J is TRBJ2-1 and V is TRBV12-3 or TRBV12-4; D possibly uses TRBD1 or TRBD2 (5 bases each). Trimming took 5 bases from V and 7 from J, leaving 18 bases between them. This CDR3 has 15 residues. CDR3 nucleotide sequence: TGTGCCAGCAGTCCCCAATCGCGAGGGGAAAATGAGCAGTTCTTC. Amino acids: CASSPQSRGENEQFF.